This T cell receptor (beta chain) emerged from a study of control samples from healthy donors and cancer patients. The data were produced by immunoSEQ multiplex PCR, yet TCRdb's version contains in-frame clones alone and is incomplete. The table shows 65,000 to 95,000 clones, with more than 75% occurring only once. The CDR3 runs 13 residues. The J segment lost 6 bases and the V segment lost 5 bases, leaving 4 bases of the junction unmatched. This clone was detected only a few times. Within the sample, other DNA sequences also encode this same CDR3. The clonotype was recovered from a man in his forties or fifties in good health. The gene calls are TRBV12-3 or TRBV12-4 and TRBJ1-5, with 7 bases that match TRBD1. Sequenced input: blood. The CDR3 sequence is CASSRTGGQPQHF. CDR3 sequence (DNA): TGTGCCAGCAGTCGGACAGGCGGTCAGCCCCAGCATTTT.